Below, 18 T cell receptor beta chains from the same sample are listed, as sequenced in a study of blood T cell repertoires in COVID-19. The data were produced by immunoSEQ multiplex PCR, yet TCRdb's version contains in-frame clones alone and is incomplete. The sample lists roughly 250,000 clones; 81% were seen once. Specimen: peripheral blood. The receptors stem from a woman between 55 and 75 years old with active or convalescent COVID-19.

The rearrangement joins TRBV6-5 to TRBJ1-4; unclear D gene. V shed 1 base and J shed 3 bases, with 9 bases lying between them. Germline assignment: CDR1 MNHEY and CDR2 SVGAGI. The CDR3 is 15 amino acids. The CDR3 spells CASSYFAGANEKLFF. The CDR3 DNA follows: TGTGCCAGCAGTTACTTCGCCGGGGCTAATGAAAAACTGTTTTTT.

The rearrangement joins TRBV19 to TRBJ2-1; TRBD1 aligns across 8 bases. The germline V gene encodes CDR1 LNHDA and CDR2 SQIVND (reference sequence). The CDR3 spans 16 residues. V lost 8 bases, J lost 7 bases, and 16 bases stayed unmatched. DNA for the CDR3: TGTGCCAGTCACTCCCTTCAGACAGGGGTCAATAATGAGCAGTTCTTC. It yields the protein CASHSLQTGVNNEQFF.

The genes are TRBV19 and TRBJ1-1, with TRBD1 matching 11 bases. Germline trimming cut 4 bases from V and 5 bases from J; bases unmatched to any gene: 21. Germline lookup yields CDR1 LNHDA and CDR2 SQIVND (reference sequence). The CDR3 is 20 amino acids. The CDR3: CASSTGQGAVSFWATTEAFF. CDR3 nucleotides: TGTGCCAGTAGTACCGGACAGGGGGCCGTGTCATTCTGGGCGACGACTGAAGCTTTCTTT.

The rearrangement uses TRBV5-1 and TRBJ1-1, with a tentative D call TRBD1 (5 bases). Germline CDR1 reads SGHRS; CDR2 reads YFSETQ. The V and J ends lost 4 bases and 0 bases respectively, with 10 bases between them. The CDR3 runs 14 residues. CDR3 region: CASSVDIMNTEAFF. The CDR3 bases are TGCGCCAGCAGCGTGGACATCATGAACACTGAAGCTTTCTTT.

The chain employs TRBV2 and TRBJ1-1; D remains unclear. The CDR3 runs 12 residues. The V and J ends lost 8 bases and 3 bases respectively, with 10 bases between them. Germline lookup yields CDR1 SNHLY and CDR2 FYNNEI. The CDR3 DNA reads TGTGCCAGCCCAGACATCTACACTGAAGCTTTCTTT. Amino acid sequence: CASPDIYTEAFF. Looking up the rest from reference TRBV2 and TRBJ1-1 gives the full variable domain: EPEVTQTPSHQVTQMGQEVILRCVPISNHLYFYWYRQILGQKVEFLVSFYNNEISEKSEIFDDQFSVERPDGSNFTLKIRSTKLEDSAMYFCASPDIYTEAFFGQGTRLTVV.

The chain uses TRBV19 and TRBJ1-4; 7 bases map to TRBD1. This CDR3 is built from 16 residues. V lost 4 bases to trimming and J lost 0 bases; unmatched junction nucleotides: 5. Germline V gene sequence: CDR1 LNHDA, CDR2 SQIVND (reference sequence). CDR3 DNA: TGTGCCAGTAGTAGGATAACAGGGGCAACTAATGAAAAACTGTTTTTT. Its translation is CASSRITGATNEKLFF.

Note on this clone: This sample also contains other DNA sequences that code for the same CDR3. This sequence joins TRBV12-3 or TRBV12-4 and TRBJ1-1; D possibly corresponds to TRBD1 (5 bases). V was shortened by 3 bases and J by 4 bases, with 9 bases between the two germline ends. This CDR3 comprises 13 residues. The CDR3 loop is CASSFTGGTEAFF. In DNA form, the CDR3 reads TGTGCCAGCAGTTTTACGGGGGGCACTGAAGCTTTCTTT.

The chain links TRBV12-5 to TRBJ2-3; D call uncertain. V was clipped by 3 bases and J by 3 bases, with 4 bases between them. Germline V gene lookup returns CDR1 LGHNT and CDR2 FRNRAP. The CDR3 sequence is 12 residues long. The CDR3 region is CASGLYTDTQYF. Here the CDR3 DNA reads TGTGCTAGTGGTTTATATACAGATACGCAGTATTTT.

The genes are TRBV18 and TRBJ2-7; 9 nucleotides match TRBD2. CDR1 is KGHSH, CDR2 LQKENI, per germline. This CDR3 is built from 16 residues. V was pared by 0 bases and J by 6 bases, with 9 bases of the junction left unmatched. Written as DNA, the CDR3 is TGTGCCAGCTCACCACCGGTGGCGGGGGGGCCCCTCGAGCAGTACTTC. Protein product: CASSPPVAGGPLEQYF.

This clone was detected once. The CDR3 here is CASSYGSYEQYF. The CDR3 bases are TGTGCCAGCAGCTACGGCTCCTACGAGCAGTACTTC. This chain connects TRBV13 to TRBJ2-7; D is ambiguous. The CDR3 contains 12 residues. The ends were cut back, 4 bases at V and 0 bases at J, with 4 bases in the middle. Germline V gives CDR1 PRHDT, CDR2 FYEKMQ (reference sequence).

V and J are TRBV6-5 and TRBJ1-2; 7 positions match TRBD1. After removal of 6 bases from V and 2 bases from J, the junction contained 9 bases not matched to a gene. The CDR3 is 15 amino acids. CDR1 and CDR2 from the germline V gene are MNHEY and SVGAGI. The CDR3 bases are TGTGCCAGCAGAGACGACAGGGTAGGGAACTATGGCTACACCTTC. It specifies CASRDDRVGNYGYTF.

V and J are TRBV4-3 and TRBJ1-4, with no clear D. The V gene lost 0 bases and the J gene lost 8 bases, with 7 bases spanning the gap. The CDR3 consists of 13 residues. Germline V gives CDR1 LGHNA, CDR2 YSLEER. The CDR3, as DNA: TGCGCCAGCAGCCAAGATATCGGGGAAAAACTGTTTTTT. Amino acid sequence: CASSQDIGEKLFF.

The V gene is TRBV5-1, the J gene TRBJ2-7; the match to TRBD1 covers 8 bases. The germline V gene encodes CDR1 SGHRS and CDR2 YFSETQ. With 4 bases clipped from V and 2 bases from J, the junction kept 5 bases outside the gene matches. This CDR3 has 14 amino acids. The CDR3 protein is CASSPRDRTYEQYF. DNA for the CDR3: TGCGCCAGCAGCCCCCGGGACAGGACCTACGAGCAGTACTTC.

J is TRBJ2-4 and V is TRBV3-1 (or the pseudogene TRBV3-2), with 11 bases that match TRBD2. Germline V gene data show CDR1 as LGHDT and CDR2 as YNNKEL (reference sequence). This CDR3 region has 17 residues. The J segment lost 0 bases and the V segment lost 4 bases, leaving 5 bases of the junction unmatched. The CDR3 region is CASSRGLAGVAKNIQYF. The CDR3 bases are TGTGCCAGCAGCCGCGGACTAGCGGGCGTAGCCAAAAACATTCAGTACTTC.

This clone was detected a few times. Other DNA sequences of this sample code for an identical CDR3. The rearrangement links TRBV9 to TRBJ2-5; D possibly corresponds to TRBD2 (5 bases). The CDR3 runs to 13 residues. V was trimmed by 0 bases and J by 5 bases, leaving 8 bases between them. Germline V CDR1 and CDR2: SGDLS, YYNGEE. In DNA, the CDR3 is TGTGCCAGCAGCGTAGGTAGCGCGGAGACCCAGTACTTC. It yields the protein CASSVGSAETQYF.

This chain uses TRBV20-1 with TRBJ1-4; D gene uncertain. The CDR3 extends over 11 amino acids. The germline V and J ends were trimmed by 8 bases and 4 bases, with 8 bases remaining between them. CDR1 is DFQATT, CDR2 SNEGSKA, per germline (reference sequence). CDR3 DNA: TGCAGTACTCGGTATAATGAAAAACTGTTTTTT. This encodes CSTRYNEKLFF.

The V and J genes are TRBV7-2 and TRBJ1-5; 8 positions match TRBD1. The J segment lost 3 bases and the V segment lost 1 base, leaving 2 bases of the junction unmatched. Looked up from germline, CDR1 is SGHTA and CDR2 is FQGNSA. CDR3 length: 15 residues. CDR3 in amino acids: CASSLEDRANQPQHF. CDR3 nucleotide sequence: TGTGCCAGCAGCTTAGAGGACAGGGCCAATCAGCCCCAGCATTTT.

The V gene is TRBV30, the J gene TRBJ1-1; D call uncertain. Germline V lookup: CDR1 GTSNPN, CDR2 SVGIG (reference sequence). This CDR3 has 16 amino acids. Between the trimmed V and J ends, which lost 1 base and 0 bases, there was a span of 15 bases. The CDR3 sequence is CAWSEGSAGMNTEAFF. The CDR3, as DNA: TGTGCCTGGAGTGAGGGCAGCGCGGGTATGAACACTGAAGCTTTCTTT.